This TCR beta chain is from a study of T cells in Graves' hyperthyroidism and ophthalmopathy. The germline V and J ends were trimmed by 2 bases and 4 bases, with 26 bases remaining between them. This CDR3 is 20 amino acids long. Germline CDR1 is LGHDT and CDR2 is YNNKEL (reference sequence). It was RNA transcripts that yielded the amplified TCR beta CDR3 regions. During a first-round RT-PCR of the TCR CDR3, the HTBI primer set was used. TCRdb itself ran the multiplex PCR reads through MiXCR, one entry per CDR3 protein. The data contain a few hundred thousand distinct CDR3 sequences, 15% of them seen just once; the ten biggest clones take up about 30%. This clonotype was detected many times.

Material for sequencing was blood. The gene calls are TRBV3-1 and TRBJ2-2, with D possibly matching TRBD1 (5 bases). This TCR was sampled from a woman aged 25 to 39 with Graves' hyperthyroidism. CDR3 in DNA: TGTGCCAGCAGCCAATGGGGCAATTCTTTTTCTCCCGGATCCACCGGGGAGCTGTTTTTT. Its protein is CASSQWGNSFSPGSTGELFF.